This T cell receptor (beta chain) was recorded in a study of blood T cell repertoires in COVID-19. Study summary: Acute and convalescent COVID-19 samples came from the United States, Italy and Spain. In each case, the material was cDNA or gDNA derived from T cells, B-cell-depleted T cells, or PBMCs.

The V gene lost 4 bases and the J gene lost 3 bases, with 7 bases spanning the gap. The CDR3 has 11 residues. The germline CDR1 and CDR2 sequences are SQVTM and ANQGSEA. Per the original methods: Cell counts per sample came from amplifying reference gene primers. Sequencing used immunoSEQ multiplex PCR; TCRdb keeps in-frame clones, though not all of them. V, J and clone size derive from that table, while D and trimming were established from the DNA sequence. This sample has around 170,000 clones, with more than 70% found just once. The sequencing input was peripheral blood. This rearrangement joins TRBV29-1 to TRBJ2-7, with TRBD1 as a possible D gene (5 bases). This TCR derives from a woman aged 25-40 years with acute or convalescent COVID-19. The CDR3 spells CSVGQNYEQYF. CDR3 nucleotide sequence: TGCAGCGTTGGACAGAACTACGAGCAGTACTTC.